One sample yielded the 6 T cell receptor beta chains listed below, sequenced in a study of cytomegalovirus exposure and HLA in healthy donors. PCR used 60 Vbeta primers and 13 Jbeta primers. Some clones are missing from TCRdb's copy, which holds only in-frame ones; the method was immunoSEQ multiplex PCR. The sample includes approximately 140,000 clones, 60% to 85% seen only once; the top ten take 1.5% to 2%. Sample: PBMCs. These receptors came from a middle-aged man in good health and CMV-seronegative.

This clone was counted a single time. The chain employs TRBV28 and TRBJ2-5, with D perhaps matching TRBD1 (7 bases). Germline CDR1 reads MDHEN; CDR2 reads SYDVKM. This CDR3 region has 14 residues. V gave up 5 bases and J gave up 5 bases, with 15 bases separating them. This CDR3 is CASSPPGGGETQYF. The CDR3 nucleotides read TGTGCCAGCAGTCCCCCAGGGGGAGGCGAGACCCAGTACTTC.

The sample holds a few counts of this clone. The CDR3 DNA reads as TGCGCCAGCAGCCAAGCTACCGGACAGGAAGGTGGCTACACCTTC. Translated, it gives CASSQATGQEGGYTF. This rearrangement joins TRBV4-3 to TRBJ1-2; 7 bases are shared with TRBD1. Unmatched junction bases numbered 9, after V lost 1 base and J lost 7 bases. CDR1 and CDR2 (germline): LGHNA, YSLEER. This CDR3 contains 15 residues.

This clone was picked up a small number of times. J is TRBJ2-1 and V is TRBV7-2, with TRBD2 matching 8 bases. Germline CDR1 is SGHTA and CDR2 is FQGNSA. V was pared by 1 base and J by 6 bases, with 11 bases of the junction left unmatched. The CDR3 is made up of 17 amino acids. The CDR3 DNA reads TGTGCCAGCAGCTTAGACAGGCCCATCGGACTAGCCAATGAGCAGTTCTTC. Its protein product is CASSLDRPIGLANEQFF.

CDR3 coding DNA: TGCGCCAGCAGCCAAGAAAGAGGGGGCGAGCAGTACTTC. Translated: CASSQERGGEQYF. This chain uses TRBV4-3 with TRBJ2-7; D might be TRBD1 (6 bases). The CDR3 is made up of 13 amino acids. The V and J ends lost 0 bases and 6 bases respectively, with 9 bases between them. In germline, CDR1 is LGHNA, CDR2 YSLEER.

The chain employs TRBV7-9 and TRBJ2-1; the D gene is possibly TRBD1 (6 bases). Per germline, CDR1 SEHNR and CDR2 FQNEAQ (reference sequence). The CDR3 length is 11 residues. The germline V and J ends were trimmed by 5 bases and 14 bases, with 13 bases remaining between them. The CDR3 bases are TGTGCCAGCAGCGCGGACAGAGCAGAGTTCTTC. As protein: CASSADRAEFF.

This clone showed up just a few times. This rearrangement joins TRBV28 to TRBJ2-7; TRBD2 is a possible D gene (5 bases). V was cut by 1 base and J by 2 bases, with 12 bases left in between. CDR1 and CDR2 from the germline V gene are MDHEN and SYDVKM. This CDR3 contains 15 residues. The CDR3 DNA reads TGTGCCAGCAGTTTATCCCCGGACTTAACCTACGAGCAGTACTTC. Encoded protein: CASSLSPDLTYEQYF.